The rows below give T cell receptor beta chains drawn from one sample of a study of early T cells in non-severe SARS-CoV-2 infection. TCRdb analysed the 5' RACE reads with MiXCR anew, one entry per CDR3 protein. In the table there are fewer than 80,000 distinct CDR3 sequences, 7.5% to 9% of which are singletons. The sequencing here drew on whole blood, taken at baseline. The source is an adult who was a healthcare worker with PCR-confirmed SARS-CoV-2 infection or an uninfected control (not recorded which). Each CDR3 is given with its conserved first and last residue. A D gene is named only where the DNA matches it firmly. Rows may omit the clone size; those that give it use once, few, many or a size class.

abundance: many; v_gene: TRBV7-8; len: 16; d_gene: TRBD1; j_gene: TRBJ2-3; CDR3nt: TGTGCCAGCAGCCTCCCGCGGGGACAGGGGGGAAATACGCAGTATTTT; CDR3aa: CASSLPRGQGGNTQYF
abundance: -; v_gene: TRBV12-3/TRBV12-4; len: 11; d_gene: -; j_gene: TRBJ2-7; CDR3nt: TGTGCCAGCAGCCTCTTGAGCGAGCAGTACTTC; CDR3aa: CASSLLSEQYF
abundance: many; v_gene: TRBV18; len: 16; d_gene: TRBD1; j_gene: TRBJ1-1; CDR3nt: TGTGCCAGCTCACCGGGACAGGGCTCCCTGAACACTGAAGCTTTCTTT; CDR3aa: CASSPGQGSLNTEAFF
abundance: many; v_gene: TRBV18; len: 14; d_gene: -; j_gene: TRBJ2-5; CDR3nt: TGTGCCAGCTCACCGTCCGGGGGAAAGGAGACCCAGTACTTC; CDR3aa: CASSPSGGKETQYF
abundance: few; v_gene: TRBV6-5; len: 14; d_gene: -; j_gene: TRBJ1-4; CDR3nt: TGTGCCAGCAGACCAGGGTTGACTAATGAAAAACTGTTTTTT; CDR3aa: CASRPGLTNEKLFF
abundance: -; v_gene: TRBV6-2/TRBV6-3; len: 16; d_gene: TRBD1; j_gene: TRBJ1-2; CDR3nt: TGTGCCAGCAGTTACGGACAGGCCGAGTGGGATAAAGGCTACACCTTC; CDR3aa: CASSYGQAEWDKGYTF
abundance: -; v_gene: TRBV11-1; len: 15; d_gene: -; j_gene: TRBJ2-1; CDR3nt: TGTGCCAGCAGCTTCAGCGTTGAATCCTACAATGAGCAGTTCTTC; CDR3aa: CASSFSVESYNEQFF
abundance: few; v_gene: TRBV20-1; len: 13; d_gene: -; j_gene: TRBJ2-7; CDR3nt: TGCAGTGCGCGCGCAGGAGTCTCCTACGAGCAGTACTTC; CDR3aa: CSARAGVSYEQYF
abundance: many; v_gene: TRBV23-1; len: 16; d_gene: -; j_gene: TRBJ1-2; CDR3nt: TGCGCCAGCAGTCAACCGATGATGACAGAGAACTATGGCTACACCTTC; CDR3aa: CASSQPMMTENYGYTF
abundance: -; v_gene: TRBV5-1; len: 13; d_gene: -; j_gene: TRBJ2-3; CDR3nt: TGCGCCAGCAGCTGGACAAGTGGAGATACGCAGTATTTT; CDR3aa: CASSWTSGDTQYF
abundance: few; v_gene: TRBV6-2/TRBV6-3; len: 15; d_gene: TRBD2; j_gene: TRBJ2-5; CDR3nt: TGTGCCAGCAGTGTTACCGGGACTAGCCAAGAGACCCAGTACTTC; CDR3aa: CASSVTGTSQETQYF
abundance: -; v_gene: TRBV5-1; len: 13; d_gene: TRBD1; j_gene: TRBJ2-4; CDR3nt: TGCGCCAGCAGCTCTACCCCAGGGGGCATTCAGTACTTC; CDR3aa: CASSSTPGGIQYF
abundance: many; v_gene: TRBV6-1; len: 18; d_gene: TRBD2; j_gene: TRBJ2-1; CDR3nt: TGTGCCAGCAGTGAAGCGGCTAGCGGGATGTTCTCCTACAATGAGCAGTTCTTC; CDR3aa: CASSEAASGMFSYNEQFF
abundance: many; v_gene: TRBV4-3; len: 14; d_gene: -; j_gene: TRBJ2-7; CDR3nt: TGCGCCAGCAGCCAAGGCGCCAGGATCGACGAGCAGTACTTC; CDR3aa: CASSQGARIDEQYF
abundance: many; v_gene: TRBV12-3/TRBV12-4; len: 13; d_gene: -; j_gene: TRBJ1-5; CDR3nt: TGTGCCAGCAGTGTACAGATTCATCAGCCCCAGCATTTT; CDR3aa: CASSVQIHQPQHF
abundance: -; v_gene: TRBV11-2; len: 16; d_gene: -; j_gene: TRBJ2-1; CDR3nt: TGTGCCAGCAGCTTAGGGTGGCAGCCTTCCTACAATGAGCAGTTCTTC; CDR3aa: CASSLGWQPSYNEQFF
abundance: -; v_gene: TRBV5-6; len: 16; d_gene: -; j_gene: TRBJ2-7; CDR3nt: TGTGCCAGCAGCCGATTTCTCGGGGGCGGCTTTTACGAGCAGTACTTC; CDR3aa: CASSRFLGGGFYEQYF
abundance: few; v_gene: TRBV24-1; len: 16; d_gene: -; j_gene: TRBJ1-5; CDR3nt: TGTGCCACCAGTGAACCCGGGACACAGAGCAATCAGCCCCAGCATTTT; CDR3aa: CATSEPGTQSNQPQHF
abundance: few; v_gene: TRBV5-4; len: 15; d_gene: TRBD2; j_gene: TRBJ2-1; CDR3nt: TGTGCCAGCAGCCAAATAGCGGGAGAGACCAATGAGCAGTTCTTC; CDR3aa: CASSQIAGETNEQFF
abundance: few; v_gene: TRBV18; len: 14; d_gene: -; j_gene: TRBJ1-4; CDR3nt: TGTGCCAGCTCACCGACAGAAACTAATGAAAAACTGTTTTTT; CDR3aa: CASSPTETNEKLFF
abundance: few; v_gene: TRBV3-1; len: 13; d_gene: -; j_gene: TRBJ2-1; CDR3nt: TGTGCCAGCTCAAGCTTGCGGGTGGATGAGCAGTTCTTC; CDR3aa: CASSSLRVDEQFF
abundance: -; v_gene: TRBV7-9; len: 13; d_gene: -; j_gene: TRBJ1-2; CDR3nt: TGTGCCAGCAGCTTAGAGGAGGCCTATGGCTACACCTTC; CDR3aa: CASSLEEAYGYTF
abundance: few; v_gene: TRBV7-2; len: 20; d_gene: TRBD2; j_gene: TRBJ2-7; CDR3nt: TGTGCCAGCAGCGCCAGATCCGGGACTAGCGGGACGGCCTTGTTGGGCGAGCAGTACTTC; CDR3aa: CASSARSGTSGTALLGEQYF